The source of this TCR beta chain is a study of T-cell memory formation after mild COVID-19. Trimming took 1 base from V and 5 from J; bases not matched to a gene: 4. This CDR3 region has 15 residues. Germline CDR1 is LGHNA and CDR2 is YNFKEQ. This clonotype is labeled as medium-sized. TCRdb processed the 5' RACE reads anew with MiXCR; each CDR3 protein has one entry. Counted here are just under 5,000 distinct CDR3 sequences, around 25% occurring once; the ten biggest clones make up over 2%. The TCR comes from an adult who had mild COVID-19 (a few samples of this study predate the infection). Cell type and time point are not known. The sample comprised PBMCs or a T cell subset sorted from them (not recorded which). The gene calls are TRBV4-2 and TRBJ1-4; 7 bases map to TRBD1. CDR3 nucleotide sequence: TGTGCCAGCAGCCAAGTCGGACAGGAGAATGAAAAACTGTTTTTT. Its protein product is CASSQVGQENEKLFF.